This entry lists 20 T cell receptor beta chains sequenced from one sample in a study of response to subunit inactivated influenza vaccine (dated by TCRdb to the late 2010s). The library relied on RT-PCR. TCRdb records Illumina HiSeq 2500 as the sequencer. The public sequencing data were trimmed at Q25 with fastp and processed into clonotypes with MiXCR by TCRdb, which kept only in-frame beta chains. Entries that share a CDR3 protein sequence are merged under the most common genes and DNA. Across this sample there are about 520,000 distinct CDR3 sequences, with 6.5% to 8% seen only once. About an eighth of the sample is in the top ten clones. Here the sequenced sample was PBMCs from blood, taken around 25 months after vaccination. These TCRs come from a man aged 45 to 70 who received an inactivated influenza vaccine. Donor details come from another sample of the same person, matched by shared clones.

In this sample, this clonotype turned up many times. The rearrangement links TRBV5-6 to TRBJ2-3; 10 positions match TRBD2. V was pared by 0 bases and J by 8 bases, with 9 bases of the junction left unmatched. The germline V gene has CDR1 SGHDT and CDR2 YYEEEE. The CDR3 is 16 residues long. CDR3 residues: CASSLGLGTSVGTQYF. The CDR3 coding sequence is TGTGCCAGCAGCTTGGGGTTGGGGACTAGCGTAGGTACGCAGTATTTT.

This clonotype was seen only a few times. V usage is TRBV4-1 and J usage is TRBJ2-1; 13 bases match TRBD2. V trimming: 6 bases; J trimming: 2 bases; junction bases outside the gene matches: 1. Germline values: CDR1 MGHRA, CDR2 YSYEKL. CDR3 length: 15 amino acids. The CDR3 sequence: CASSGTSGAYNEQFF. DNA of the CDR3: TGCGCCAGCAGTGGGACTAGCGGGGCCTACAATGAGCAGTTCTTC.

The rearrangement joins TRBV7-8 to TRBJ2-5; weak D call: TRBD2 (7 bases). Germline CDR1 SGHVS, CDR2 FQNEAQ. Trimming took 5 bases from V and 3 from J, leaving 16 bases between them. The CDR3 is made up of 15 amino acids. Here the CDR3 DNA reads TGTGCCAGCAGCCAAATTCGGGGGGACAAAGAGACCCAGTACTTC. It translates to CASSQIRGDKETQYF.

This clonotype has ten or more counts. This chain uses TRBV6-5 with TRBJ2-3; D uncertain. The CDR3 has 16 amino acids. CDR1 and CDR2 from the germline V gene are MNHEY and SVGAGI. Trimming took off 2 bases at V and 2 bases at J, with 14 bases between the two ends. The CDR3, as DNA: TGTGCCAGCAGTTACATTGGTGCAGAGCTCACAGATACGCAGTATTTT. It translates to CASSYIGAELTDTQYF.

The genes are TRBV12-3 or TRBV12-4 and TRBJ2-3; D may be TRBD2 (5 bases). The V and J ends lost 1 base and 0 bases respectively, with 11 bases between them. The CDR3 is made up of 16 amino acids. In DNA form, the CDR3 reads TGTGCCAGCAGTTTAGATCCGGACTCCAGCACAGATACGCAGTATTTT. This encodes CASSLDPDSSTDTQYF.

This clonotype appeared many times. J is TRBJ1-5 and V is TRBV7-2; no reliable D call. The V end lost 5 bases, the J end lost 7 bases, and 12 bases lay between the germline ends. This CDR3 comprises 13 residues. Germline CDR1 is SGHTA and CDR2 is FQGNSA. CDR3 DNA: TGTGCCAGCAGCCGCTCAACGGGGCAGCCCCAGCATTTT. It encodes CASSRSTGQPQHF.

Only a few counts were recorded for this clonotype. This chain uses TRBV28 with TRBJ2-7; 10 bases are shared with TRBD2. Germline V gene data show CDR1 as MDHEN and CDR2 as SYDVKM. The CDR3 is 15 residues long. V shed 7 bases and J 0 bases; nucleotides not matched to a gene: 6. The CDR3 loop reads CASITSGVSSYEQYF. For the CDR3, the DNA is TGTGCCAGCATTACTAGCGGGGTGAGCTCCTACGAGCAGTACTTC.

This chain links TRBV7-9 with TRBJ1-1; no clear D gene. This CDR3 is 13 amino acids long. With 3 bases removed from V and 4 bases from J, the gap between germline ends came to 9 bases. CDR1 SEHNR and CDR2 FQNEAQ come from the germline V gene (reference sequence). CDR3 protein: CASSFYGGTEAFF. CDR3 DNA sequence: TGTGCCAGCAGCTTTTACGGCGGCACTGAAGCTTTCTTT.

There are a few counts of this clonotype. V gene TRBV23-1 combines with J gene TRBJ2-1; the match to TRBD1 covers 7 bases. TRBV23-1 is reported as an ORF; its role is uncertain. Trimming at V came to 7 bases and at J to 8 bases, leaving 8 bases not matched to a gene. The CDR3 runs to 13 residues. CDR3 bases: TGCGCCAGCAACAGGGGCGCTCTCGATGAGCAGTTCTTC. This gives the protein CASNRGALDEQFF.

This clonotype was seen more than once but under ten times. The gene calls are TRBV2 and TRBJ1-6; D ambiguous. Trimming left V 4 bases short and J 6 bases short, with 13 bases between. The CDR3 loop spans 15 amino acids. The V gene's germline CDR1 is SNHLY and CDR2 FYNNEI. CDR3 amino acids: CASSVNPFGNSPLHF. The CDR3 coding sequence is TGTGCCAGCAGTGTCAACCCGTTTGGTAATTCACCCCTCCACTTT.

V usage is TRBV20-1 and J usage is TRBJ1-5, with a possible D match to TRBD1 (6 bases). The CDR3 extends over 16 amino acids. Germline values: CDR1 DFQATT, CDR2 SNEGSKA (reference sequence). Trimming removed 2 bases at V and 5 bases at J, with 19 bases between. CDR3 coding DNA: TGCAGTGCTAGAAGTTCAACGGGACACAAGTATCAGCCCCAGCATTTT. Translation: CSARSSTGHKYQPQHF.

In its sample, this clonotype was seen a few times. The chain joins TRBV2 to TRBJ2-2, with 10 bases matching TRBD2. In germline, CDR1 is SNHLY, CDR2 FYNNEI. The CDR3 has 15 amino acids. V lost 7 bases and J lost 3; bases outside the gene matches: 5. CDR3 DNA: TGTGCCAGCAAAGGGACTAGCGCACACACCGGGGAGCTGTTTTTT. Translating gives CASKGTSAHTGELFF.

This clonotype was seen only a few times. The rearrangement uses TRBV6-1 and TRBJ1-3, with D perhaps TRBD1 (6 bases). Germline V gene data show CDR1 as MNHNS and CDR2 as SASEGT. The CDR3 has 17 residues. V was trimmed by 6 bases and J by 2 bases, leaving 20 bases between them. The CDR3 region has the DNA TGTGCCAGCAGCCCCCGGGACATGCTATGGGCTGGAAACACCATATATTTT. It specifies CASSPRDMLWAGNTIYF.

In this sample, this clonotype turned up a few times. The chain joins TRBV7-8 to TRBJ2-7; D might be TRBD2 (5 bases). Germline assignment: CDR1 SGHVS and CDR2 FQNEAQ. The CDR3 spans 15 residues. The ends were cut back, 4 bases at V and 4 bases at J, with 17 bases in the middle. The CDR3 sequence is CASSSGRGRGYEQYF. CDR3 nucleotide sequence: TGTGCCAGCAGCTCAGGAAGAGGGCGAGGGTACGAGCAGTACTTC. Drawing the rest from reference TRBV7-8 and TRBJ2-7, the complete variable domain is GAGVSQSPRYKVAKRGQDVALRCDPISGHVSLFWYQQALGQGPEFLTYFQNEAQLDKSGLPSDRFFAERPEGSVSTLKIQRTQQEDSAVYLCASSSGRGRGYEQYFGPGTRLTVT.

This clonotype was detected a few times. This CDR3 is CASSLVLGDEQYF. The CDR3 DNA reads TGTGCCAGCTCGCTGGTACTAGGTGACGAGCAGTACTTC. The V gene is TRBV28, the J gene TRBJ2-7; TRBD2 is a possible D gene (5 bases). V gave up 8 bases and J gave up 5 bases, with 16 bases separating them. Germline CDR1 MDHEN, CDR2 SYDVKM. The CDR3 extends over 13 amino acids. Using reference TRBV28 and TRBJ2-7 for the parts outside the CDR3, the full variable domain is DVKVTQSSRYLVKRTGEKVFLECVQDMDHENMFWYRQDPGLGLRLIYFSYDVKMKEKGDIPEGYSVSREKKERFSLILESASTNQTSMYLCASSLVLGDEQYFGPGTRLTVT.

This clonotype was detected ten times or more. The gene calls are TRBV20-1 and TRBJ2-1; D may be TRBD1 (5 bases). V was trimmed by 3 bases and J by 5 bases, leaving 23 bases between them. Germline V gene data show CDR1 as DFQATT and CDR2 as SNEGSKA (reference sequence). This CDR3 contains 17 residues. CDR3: CSARPGLGVYRNNEQFF. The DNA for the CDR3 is TGCAGTGCTAGGCCAGGGTTAGGTGTGTACAGAAACAATGAGCAGTTCTTC.

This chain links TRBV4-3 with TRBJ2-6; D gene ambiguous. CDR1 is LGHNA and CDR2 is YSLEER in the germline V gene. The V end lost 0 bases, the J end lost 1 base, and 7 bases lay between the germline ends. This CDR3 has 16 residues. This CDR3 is CASSQERRSGANVLTF. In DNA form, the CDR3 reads TGCGCCAGCAGCCAAGAGCGACGTTCTGGGGCCAACGTCCTGACTTTC.

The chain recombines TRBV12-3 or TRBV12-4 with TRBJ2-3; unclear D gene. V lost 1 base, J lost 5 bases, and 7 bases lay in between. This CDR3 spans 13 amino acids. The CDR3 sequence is CASSLGAIDTQYF. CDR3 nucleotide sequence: TGTGCCAGCAGTTTAGGGGCCATAGATACGCAGTATTTT.

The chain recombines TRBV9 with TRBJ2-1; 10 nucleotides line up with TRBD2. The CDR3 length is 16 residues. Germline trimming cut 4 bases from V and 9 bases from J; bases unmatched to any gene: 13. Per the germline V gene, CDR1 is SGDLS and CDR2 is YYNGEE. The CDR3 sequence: CASSPRRSGRATEQFF. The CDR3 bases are TGTGCCAGCAGCCCCCGTCGGAGCGGGAGGGCCACTGAGCAGTTCTTC.

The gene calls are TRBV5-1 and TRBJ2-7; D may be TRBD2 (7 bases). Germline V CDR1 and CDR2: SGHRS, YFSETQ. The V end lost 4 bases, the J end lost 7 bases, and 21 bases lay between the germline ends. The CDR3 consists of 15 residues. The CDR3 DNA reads TGCGCCAGCAGCACGGACATACGGGGGGCTCGGGAGCAGTACTTC. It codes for CASSTDIRGAREQYF.